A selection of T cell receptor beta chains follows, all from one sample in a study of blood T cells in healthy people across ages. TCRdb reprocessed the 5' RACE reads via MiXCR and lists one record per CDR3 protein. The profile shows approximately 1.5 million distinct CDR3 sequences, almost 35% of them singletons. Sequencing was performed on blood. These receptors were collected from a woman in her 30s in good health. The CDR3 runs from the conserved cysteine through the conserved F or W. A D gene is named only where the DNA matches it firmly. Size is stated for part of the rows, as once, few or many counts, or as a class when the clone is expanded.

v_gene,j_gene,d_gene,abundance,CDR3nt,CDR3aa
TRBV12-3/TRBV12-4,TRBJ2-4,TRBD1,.,TGTGCCAGCAGGTTAGGGACAGGGGGAAACATTCAGTACTTC,CASRLGTGGNIQYF
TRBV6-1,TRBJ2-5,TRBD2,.,TGTGCCAGCAGTGAATTCGGACTAGGTCGCTACGAACAGTACTTC,CASSEFGLGRYEQYF
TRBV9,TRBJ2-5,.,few,TGTGCCAGCAGCGTAGATTACACCCAAGAGACCCAGTACTTC,CASSVDYTQETQYF
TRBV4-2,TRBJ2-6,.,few,TGTGCCAGCACCGACGACAGGTCTGGGGCCAACGTCCTGACTTTC,CASTDDRSGANVLTF
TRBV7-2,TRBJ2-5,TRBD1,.,TGTGCCAGCAGACGAGGGACAGGGGAGATTCAAGAGACCCAGTACTTC,CASRRGTGEIQETQYF
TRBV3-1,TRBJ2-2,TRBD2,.,TGTGCCAGCAGCCAGCAGGGACTAGTCCCCGCCGGGGAGCTGTTTTTT,CASSQQGLVPAGELFF
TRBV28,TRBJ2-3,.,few,TGTGCCAGCCAATTTGGGGGTGGAATCGCAGATACGCAGTATTTT,CASQFGGGIADTQYF
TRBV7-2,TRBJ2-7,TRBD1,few,TGTGCCAGCAGCCCACAGACAGGGATCCACGAGCAGTACTTC,CASSPQTGIHEQYF
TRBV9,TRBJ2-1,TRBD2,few,TGTGCCAGCAGCGGACTAGCGGGGTTATACAATGAGCAGTTCTTC,CASSGLAGLYNEQFF
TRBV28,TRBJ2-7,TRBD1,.,TGTGCCAGCAGTCTTCCCGACAGGGGGAACTACGAGCAGTACTTC,CASSLPDRGNYEQYF
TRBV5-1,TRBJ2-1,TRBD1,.,TGCGCCAGCAGCTCACAGGGGGTATACAATGAGCAGTTCTTC,CASSSQGVYNEQFF
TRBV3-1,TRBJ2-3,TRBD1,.,TGTGCCAGCCGATCGGATGGACAGGGCGGCACAGATACGCAGTATTTT,CASRSDGQGGTDTQYF
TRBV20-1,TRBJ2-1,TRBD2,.,TGCAGTGCTAGATATAGCGGGGGAAAATACAATGAGCAGTTCTTC,CSARYSGGKYNEQFF
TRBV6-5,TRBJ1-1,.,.,TGTGCCAGCAGTTACTCCTCGTTCTCCACCAGGGAAAACACTGAAGCTTTCTTT,CASSYSSFSTRENTEAFF
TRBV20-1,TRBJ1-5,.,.,TGCAGTGCTAATCTCCCATTGAACCGCAATCAGCCCCAGCATTTT,CSANLPLNRNQPQHF
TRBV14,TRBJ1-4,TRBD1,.,TGTGCCAGCAGCCTACGACAGGGGGATCATTTCGAAAAACTGTTTTTT,CASSLRQGDHFEKLFF
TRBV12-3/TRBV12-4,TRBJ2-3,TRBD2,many,TGTGCCAGCAGTTTAGAGCGGGGCATCGATACGCAGTATTTT,CASSLERGIDTQYF
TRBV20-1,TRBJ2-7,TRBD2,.,TGCAGTGCTAGAAACTACTTGGCGGGAGGGTCCTACGAGCAGTACTTC,CSARNYLAGGSYEQYF
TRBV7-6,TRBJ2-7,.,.,TGTGCCAGCAGCTTAGGTATGGGGGATAGCTACGAGCAGTACTTC,CASSLGMGDSYEQYF
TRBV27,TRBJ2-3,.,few,TGTGCCAGCAGTTCCTGGGTAGCCCGCACAGATACGCAGTATTTT,CASSSWVARTDTQYF
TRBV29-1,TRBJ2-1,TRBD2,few,TGCAGCGTAACCTCGGCTAGCGGGAGGTACAATGAGCAGTTCTTC,CSVTSASGRYNEQFF
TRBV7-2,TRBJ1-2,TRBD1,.,TGTGCCAGCAGCTCCGACGGGACAGGGTTGGGCTACACCTTC,CASSSDGTGLGYTF
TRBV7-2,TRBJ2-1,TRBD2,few,TGTGCCAGCAGCTTACTCACAGCGGGAGGGTACAATGAGCAGTTCTTC,CASSLLTAGGYNEQFF
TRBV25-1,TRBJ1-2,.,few,TGTGCCAGCAGATGGGGGCACTATGGCTACACCTTC,CASRWGHYGYTF
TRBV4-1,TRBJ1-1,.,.,TGCGCCAGCAGCCAAGATCTGGCAGTCAGGAGAACTGAAGCTTTCTTT,CASSQDLAVRRTEAFF
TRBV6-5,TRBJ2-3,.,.,TGTGCCAGCAGTTATCGGGCTGCCGAAACAGATACGCAGTATTTT,CASSYRAAETDTQYF
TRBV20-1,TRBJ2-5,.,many,TGCAGTGCTAGAGAGGCGGGGCGGAGGGAGACCCAGTACTTC,CSAREAGRRETQYF
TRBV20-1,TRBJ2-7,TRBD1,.,TGCAGTGCTCTCCGGGGGACAGGGGGCTCGTACGAGCAGTACTTC,CSALRGTGGSYEQYF
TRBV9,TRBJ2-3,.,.,TGTGCCAGCAGCGGACGGGACCACCCCACAGATACGCAGTATTTT,CASSGRDHPTDTQYF
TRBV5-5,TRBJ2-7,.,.,TGTGCCAGCAGCTCGGGCGAGGGAGTGGCCGAGCAGTACTTC,CASSSGEGVAEQYF
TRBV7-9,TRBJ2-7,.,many,TGTGCCAGCAGCCGATCGGGCGGTACAGCTGGGCAGTACTTC,CASSRSGGTAGQYF
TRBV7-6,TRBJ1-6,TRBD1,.,TGTGCCAGCAGCCGTGGACAGGGGGCTTTTAATTCACCCCTCCACTTT,CASSRGQGAFNSPLHF
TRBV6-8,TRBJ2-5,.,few,TGTGCCAGCAGTTACGGGGGCTGGACAGAGACCCAGTACTTC,CASSYGGWTETQYF
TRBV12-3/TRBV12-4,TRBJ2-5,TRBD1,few,TGTGCCAGCAGCTGGACAGGGTCGGAAGAGACCCAGTACTTC,CASSWTGSEETQYF
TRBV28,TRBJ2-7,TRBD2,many,TGTGCCAGCAGTTGGCCCCGTAGGGCTAGCGGGAGTCTTTACGAGCAGTACTTC,CASSWPRRASGSLYEQYF
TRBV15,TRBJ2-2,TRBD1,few,TGTGCCACCTTTGGGACAGGGGAAACCCACGGGGAGCTGTTTTTT,CATFGTGETHGELFF
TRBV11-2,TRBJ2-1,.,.,TGTGCCAGCAGCTCCCTCCCGGGGAATGAGCAGTTCTTC,CASSSLPGNEQFF
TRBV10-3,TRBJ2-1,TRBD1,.,TGTGCCATCAGTGAGGGACAGGGAGGCTACAATGAGCAGTTCTTC,CAISEGQGGYNEQFF
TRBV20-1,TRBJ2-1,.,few,TGCAGTGCTAGTCTCGGGCAGGACAATGAGCAGTTCTTC,CSASLGQDNEQFF
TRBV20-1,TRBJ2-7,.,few,TGCAGTGCCGCATTAACAGGGAACGGCGAGCAGTACTTC,CSAALTGNGEQYF
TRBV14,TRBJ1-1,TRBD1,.,TGTGCCAGCAGCCCGACCGGGACAGGGGAGGCTTTCTTT,CASSPTGTGEAFF
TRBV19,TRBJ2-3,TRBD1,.,TGTGCCAGTAGTCCTTACCAAATCCCGGGACAGGGAGGAGATACGCAGTATTTT,CASSPYQIPGQGGDTQYF
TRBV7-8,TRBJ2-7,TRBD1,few,TGTGCCAGCAGCACCCGGGACAGGGGTCCTGGGGAGCAGTACTTC,CASSTRDRGPGEQYF
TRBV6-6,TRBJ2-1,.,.,TGTGCCAGCAGTTACTTCTCCTACAATGAGCAGTTCTTC,CASSYFSYNEQFF
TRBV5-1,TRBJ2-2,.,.,TGCGCCAGCGGCCCAGACAGAACCGGGGAGCTGTTTTTT,CASGPDRTGELFF